This T cell receptor beta chain was retrieved from a study of response to subunit inactivated influenza vaccine. General study results and limits: Few new T cells, the authors suggested, are recruited by each seasonal influenza vaccination.

This clonotype was counted ten times or more. What it binds is not known. V was pared by 3 bases and J by 4 bases, with 15 bases between. This CDR3 comprises 15 residues. Germline loops: CDR1 MNHNS, CDR2 SASEGT. TCRdb re-called the RT-PCR reads through MiXCR, storing one row per CDR3 protein. The table records fewer than 600,000 distinct CDR3 sequences, around 7.7% of them present only once. Specimen: PBMCs from blood, collected roughly 24 months after vaccination. This TCR was recovered from a man in his fifties or sixties who received an inactivated influenza vaccine. The chain links TRBV6-1 to TRBJ1-1; tentative D call: TRBD1 (6 bases). CDR3 coding DNA: TGTGCCAGCAGTGACCAGGGGAGAATGAGCACTGAAGCTTTCTTT. Protein product: CASSDQGRMSTEAFF.